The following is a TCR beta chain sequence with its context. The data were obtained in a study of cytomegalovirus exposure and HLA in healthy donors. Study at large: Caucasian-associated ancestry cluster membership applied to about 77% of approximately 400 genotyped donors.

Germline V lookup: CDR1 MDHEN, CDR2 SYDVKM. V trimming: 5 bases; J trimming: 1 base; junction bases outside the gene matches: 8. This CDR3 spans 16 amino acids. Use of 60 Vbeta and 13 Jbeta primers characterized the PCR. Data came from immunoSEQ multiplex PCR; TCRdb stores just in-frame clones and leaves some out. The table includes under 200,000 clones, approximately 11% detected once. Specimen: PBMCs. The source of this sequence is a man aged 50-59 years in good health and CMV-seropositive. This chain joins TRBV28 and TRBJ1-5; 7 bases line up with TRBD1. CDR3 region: CASSTRQGMSNQPQHF. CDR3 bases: TGTGCCAGCAGTACCCGACAGGGTATGAGCAATCAGCCCCAGCATTTT.